The 18 T cell receptor beta chains presented below share a single source sample, sequenced in a study of blood T cell repertoires in COVID-19. Clones were read by immunoSEQ multiplex PCR, and TCRdb kept only the in-frame ones, dropping some. The repertoire holds under 250,000 clones, with more than 70% as singletons. Material: peripheral blood. Receptors originate from a man aged 40-49 years with active or convalescent COVID-19.

This clone occurred a few times. This chain connects TRBV30 to TRBJ2-2; possible D gene TRBD2, 6 bases. The length of the CDR3 is 14 residues. Germline CDR1 is GTSNPN and CDR2 is SVGIG (reference sequence). V gave up 4 bases and J gave up 4 bases, with 13 bases separating them. The CDR3 reads CAWKGGEFTGELFF. For the CDR3, the DNA is TGTGCCTGGAAAGGCGGGGAGTTCACCGGGGAGCTGTTTTTT. The variable domain in full, with the rest retrieved from reference TRBV30 and TRBJ2-2, is SQTIHQWPATLVQPVGSPLSLECTVEGTSNPNLYWYRQAAGRGLQLLFYSVGIGQISSEVPQNLSASRPQDRQFILSSKKLLLSDSGFYLCAWKGGEFTGELFFGEGSRLTVL.

This clone showed up just a few times. The chain is built from TRBV5-1 and TRBJ1-5, with D possibly being TRBD1 (5 bases). V lost 4 bases, J lost 0 bases, and 14 bases lay in between. This CDR3 is built from 16 residues. Germline values: CDR1 SGHRS, CDR2 YFSETQ. This CDR3 reads CASSIEPGNSNQPQHF. CDR3 in DNA: TGCGCCAGCAGCATAGAGCCAGGGAATAGCAATCAGCCCCAGCATTTT.

This clone showed up just a few times. J is TRBJ1-4 and V is TRBV2, with D perhaps TRBD1 (5 bases). V lost 5 bases to trimming and J lost 7 bases, with 8 bases between them. The CDR3 extends over 12 amino acids. CDR1 SNHLY and CDR2 FYNNEI come from the germline V gene. The CDR3 DNA is TGTGCCAGCAGTCTTGACAGTGAAAAACTGTTTTTT. It yields the protein CASSLDSEKLFF.

The rearrangement links TRBV28 to TRBJ2-5, with TRBD1 matching over 7 bases. CDR1 and CDR2 from the germline V gene are MDHEN and SYDVKM. The CDR3 runs 15 residues. The V gene end was trimmed by 5 bases and the J gene end by 2 bases; junction bases not matched to a gene: 8. In DNA form, the CDR3 reads TGTGCCAGCAGTCTCCCGGGACAGTTACAAGAGACCCAGTACTTC. Protein: CASSLPGQLQETQYF. The full variable domain, in which reference TRBV28 and TRBJ2-5 provide the parts outside the CDR3, is DVKVTQSSRYLVKRTGEKVFLECVQDMDHENMFWYRQDPGLGLRLIYFSYDVKMKEKGDIPEGYSVSREKKERFSLILESASTNQTSMYLCASSLPGQLQETQYFGPGTRLLVL.

This clone was picked up a small number of times. The chain recombines TRBV12-3 or TRBV12-4 with TRBJ1-6; 12 bases agree with TRBD1. This CDR3 has 12 amino acids. V lost 8 bases and J lost 10; bases outside the gene matches: 0. This chain's CDR3 is CASGTGGSPLHF. The CDR3 DNA follows: TGTGCCAGCGGGACAGGGGGCTCACCCCTCCACTTT.

The chain uses TRBV12-3 or TRBV12-4 and TRBJ1-2; D unresolved. The CDR3 contains 13 residues. V lost 4 bases and J 5 bases, leaving 11 bases between the germline ends. Written as DNA, the CDR3 is TGTGCCAGCAGTTCTCCGAGCGGTTATGGCTACACCTTC. It yields the protein CASSSPSGYGYTF.

The chain carries TRBV19 and TRBJ2-6; no clear D. In germline, CDR1 is LNHDA, CDR2 SQIVND (reference sequence). The CDR3 contains 15 residues. V was pared by 8 bases and J by 0 bases, with 11 bases between. CDR3 nucleotides: TGTGCCAGTCGCCACGAGAGCTCTGGGGCCAACGTCCTGACTTTC. It translates to CASRHESSGANVLTF.

V usage is TRBV7-2 and J usage is TRBJ1-1; 8 nucleotides match TRBD1. The germline gives CDR1 SGHTA, CDR2 FQGNSA. The V segment lost 0 bases and the J segment 4 bases; nucleotides outside the gene matches: 13. The CDR3 sequence is 18 residues long. The CDR3 DNA is TGTGCCAGCAGCTTAGCGACAGGGGTTTCAGGCTGGGGCACTGAAGCTTTCTTT. This encodes CASSLATGVSGWGTEAFF.

The V and J genes are TRBV19 and TRBJ1-6, with D possibly matching TRBD1 (6 bases). Germline lookup yields CDR1 LNHDA and CDR2 SQIVND (reference sequence). V lost 6 bases and J 8 bases, leaving 11 bases between the germline ends. The CDR3 length is 13 residues. As DNA, the CDR3 is TGTGCCAGTAGAGAGACAGGTCATTCACCCCTCCACTTT. The encoded protein is CASRETGHSPLHF.

This chain links TRBV2 with TRBJ2-3, with D possibly matching TRBD2 (5 bases). The germline gives CDR1 SNHLY, CDR2 FYNNEI. V was shortened by 6 bases and J by 2 bases, with 6 bases between the two germline ends. The CDR3 runs to 12 residues. The CDR3 DNA reads TGTGCCAGCAGGAGGGACACAGATACGCAGTATTTT. It yields the protein CASRRDTDTQYF.

Here the CDR3 reads CASSYSPESTEAFF. The CDR3 DNA sequence: TGTGCCAGCAGTTACTCTCCCGAGAGCACTGAAGCTTTCTTT. The genes are TRBV6-5 and TRBJ1-1; no clear D gene. The CDR3 is 14 amino acids. Germline V gene sequence: CDR1 MNHEY, CDR2 SVGAGI. V was cut by 0 bases and J by 4 bases, with 9 bases left in between.

This clone appeared a single time. This chain uses TRBV12-3 or TRBV12-4 with TRBJ1-5; D ambiguous. Trimming took 6 bases from V and 8 from J, leaving 11 bases between them. CDR3 length equals 12 residues. Here the CDR3 reads CASSQGGEPQHF. The CDR3 nucleotides are TGTGCCAGCAGCCAAGGCGGGGAGCCCCAGCATTTT.

The chain recombines TRBV11-3 with TRBJ1-1, with a tentative D call TRBD1 (5 bases). Germline V gene sequence: CDR1 SGHNT, CDR2 YENEEA. This CDR3 has 14 amino acids. V was shortened by 4 bases and J by 0 bases, with 9 bases between the two germline ends. CDR3 sequence: CASSSQGLNTEAFF. The CDR3 DNA is TGTGCCAGCAGCTCTCAGGGATTGAACACTGAAGCTTTCTTT. Drawing the rest from reference TRBV11-3 and TRBJ1-1, the complete variable domain is EAGVVQSPRYKIIEKKQPVAFWCNPISGHNTLYWYLQNLGQGPELLIRYENEEAVDDSQLPKDRFSAERLKGVDSTLKIQPAELGDSAVYLCASSSQGLNTEAFFGQGTRLTVV.

This chain uses TRBV29-1 with TRBJ2-6; D might be TRBD1 (6 bases). V was clipped by 5 bases and J by 0 bases, with 11 bases between them. Germline V gives CDR1 SQVTM, CDR2 ANQGSEA. CDR3 length: 15 amino acids. The CDR3 sequence is CSVRSRGSGANVLTF. The CDR3 DNA reads TGCAGCGTTAGGAGCAGGGGCTCTGGGGCCAACGTCCTGACTTTC.

The V and J genes are TRBV24-1 and TRBJ1-2, with TRBD1 matching over 8 bases. CDR1 is KGHDR, CDR2 SFDVKD, per germline. The CDR3 length is 15 residues. V lost 5 bases to trimming and J lost 0 bases; unmatched junction nucleotides: 4. CDR3 in DNA: TGTGCCACCAGTGCCCCGGGACAGGCTAACTATGGCTACACCTTC. It codes for CATSAPGQANYGYTF.

The sample holds a few counts of this clone. The chain links TRBV10-3 to TRBJ1-4, with TRBD1 as a possible D gene (5 bases). V was shortened by 7 bases and J by 6 bases, with 12 bases between the two germline ends. Germline V CDR1 and CDR2: ENHRY, SYGVKD. The CDR3 runs to 13 residues. The CDR3 bases are TGTGCCATCAAGGAGGGGCGAGATGAAAAACTGTTTTTT. Translated, it gives CAIKEGRDEKLFF.

The genes are TRBV7-9 and TRBJ2-2; TRBD1 aligns across 7 bases. Germline loops: CDR1 SEHNR, CDR2 FQNEAQ (reference sequence). The V segment lost 4 bases and the J segment 12 bases; nucleotides outside the gene matches: 8. This CDR3 is 13 amino acids long. CDR3 region: CASSSSTGFKLFF. The CDR3, as DNA: TGTGCCAGCAGCTCGTCGACAGGGTTCAAGCTGTTTTTT.

The chain couples TRBV6-1 to TRBJ1-4, with D perhaps TRBD1 (5 bases). This CDR3 is built from 16 residues. Looked up from germline, CDR1 is MNHNS and CDR2 is SASEGT. Trimming stripped 0 bases from V and 2 bases from J, with 10 bases between. The CDR3 nucleotides read TGTGCCAGCAGTGAAGCGGGGGGGAGGACTAATGAAAAACTGTTTTTT. It encodes CASSEAGGRTNEKLFF.